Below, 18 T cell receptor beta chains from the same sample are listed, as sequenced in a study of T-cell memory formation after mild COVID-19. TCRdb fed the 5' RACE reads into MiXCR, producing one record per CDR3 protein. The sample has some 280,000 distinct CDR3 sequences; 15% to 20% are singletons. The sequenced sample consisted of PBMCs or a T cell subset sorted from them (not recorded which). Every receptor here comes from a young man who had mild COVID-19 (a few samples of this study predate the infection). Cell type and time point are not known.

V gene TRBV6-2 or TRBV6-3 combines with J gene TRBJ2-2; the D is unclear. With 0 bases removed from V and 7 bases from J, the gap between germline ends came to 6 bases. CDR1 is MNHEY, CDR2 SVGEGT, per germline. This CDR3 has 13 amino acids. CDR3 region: CASSYSLYGELFF. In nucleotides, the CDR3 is TGTGCCAGCAGTTACTCGCTGTACGGGGAGCTGTTTTTT.

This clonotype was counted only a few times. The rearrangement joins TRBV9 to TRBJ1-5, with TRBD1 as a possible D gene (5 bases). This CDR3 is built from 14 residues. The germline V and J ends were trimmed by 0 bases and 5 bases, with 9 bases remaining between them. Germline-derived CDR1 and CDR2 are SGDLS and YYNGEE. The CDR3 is CASSVGWGDQPQHF. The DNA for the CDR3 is TGTGCCAGCAGCGTAGGGTGGGGGGATCAGCCCCAGCATTTT.

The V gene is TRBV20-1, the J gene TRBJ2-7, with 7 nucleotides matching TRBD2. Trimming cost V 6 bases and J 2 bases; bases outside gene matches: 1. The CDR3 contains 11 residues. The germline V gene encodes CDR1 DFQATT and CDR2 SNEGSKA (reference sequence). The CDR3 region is CSAGGTYEQYV. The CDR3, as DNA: TGCAGTGCCGGGGGGACCTACGAGCAGTACGTC.

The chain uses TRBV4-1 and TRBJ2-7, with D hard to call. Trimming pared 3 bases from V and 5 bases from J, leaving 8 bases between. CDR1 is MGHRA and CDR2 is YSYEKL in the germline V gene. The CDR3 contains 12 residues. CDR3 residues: CASSQTDNEQYF. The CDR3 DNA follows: TGCGCCAGCAGCCAGACCGATAACGAGCAGTACTTC.

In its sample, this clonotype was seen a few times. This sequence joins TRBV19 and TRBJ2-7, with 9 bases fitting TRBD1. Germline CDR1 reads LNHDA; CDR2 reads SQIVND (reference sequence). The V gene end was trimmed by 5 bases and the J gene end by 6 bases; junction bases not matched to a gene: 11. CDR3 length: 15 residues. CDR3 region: CASSLQGAPPGEQYF. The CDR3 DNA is TGTGCCAGTAGTCTACAGGGGGCTCCTCCGGGCGAGCAGTACTTC.

The CDR3 DNA reads TGTGCCAGCAGCGTAGGGGGGGCAGCCCTTAACTATGGCTACACCTTC. Translated, it gives CASSVGGAALNYGYTF. The genes are TRBV9 and TRBJ1-2; D is perhaps TRBD1 (6 bases). Germline CDR1 and CDR2: SGDLS and YYNGEE. V was trimmed by 0 bases and J by 1 base, leaving 13 bases between them. The CDR3 runs 16 residues.

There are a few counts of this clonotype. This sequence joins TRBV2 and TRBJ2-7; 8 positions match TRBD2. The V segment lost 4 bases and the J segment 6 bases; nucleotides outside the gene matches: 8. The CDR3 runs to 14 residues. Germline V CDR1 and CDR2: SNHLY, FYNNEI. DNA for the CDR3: TGTGCCAGCAGTGGCGGGGGGCCTCATGGCGAGCAGTACTTC. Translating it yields CASSGGGPHGEQYF. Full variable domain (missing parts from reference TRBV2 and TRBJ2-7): EPEVTQTPSHQVTQMGQEVILRCVPISNHLYFYWYRQILGQKVEFLVSFYNNEISEKSEIFDDQFSVERPDGSNFTLKIRSTKLEDSAMYFCASSGGGPHGEQYFGPGTRLTVT.

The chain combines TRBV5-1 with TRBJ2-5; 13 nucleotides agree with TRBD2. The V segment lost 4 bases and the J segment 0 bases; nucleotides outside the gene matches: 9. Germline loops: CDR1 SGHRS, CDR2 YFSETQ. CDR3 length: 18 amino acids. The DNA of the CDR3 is TGCGCCAGCAGCCACGGGGGACTAGCGGGGACGTACCAAGAGACCCAGTACTTC. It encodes CASSHGGLAGTYQETQYF.

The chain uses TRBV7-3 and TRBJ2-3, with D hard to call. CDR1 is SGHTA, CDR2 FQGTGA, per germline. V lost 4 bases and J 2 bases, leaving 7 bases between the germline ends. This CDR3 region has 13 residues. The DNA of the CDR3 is TGTGCCAGCAGCTCTCTACCCACAGATACGCAGTATTTT. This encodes CASSSLPTDTQYF.

The CDR3 sequence is CASSLPVIQGTDTQYF. The CDR3 DNA is TGTGCCAGCAGCCTCCCGGTAATTCAAGGCACAGATACGCAGTATTTT. V usage is TRBV7-2 and J usage is TRBJ2-3; the D is unclear. Looked up from germline, CDR1 is SGHTA and CDR2 is FQGNSA. The CDR3 has 16 residues. V gave up 5 bases and J gave up 1 base, with 16 bases separating them.

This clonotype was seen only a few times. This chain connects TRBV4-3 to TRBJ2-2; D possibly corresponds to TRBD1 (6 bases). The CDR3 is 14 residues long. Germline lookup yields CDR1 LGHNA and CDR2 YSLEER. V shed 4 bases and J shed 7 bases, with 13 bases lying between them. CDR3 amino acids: CASSRDTGRGELFF. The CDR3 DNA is TGCGCCAGCAGCCGGGACACAGGCCGCGGGGAGCTGTTTTTT.

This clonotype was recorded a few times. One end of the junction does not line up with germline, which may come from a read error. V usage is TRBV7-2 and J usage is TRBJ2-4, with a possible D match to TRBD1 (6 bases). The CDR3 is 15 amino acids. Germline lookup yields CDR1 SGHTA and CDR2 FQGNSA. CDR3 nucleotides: TGTGCCAGCAGCTACAGTACCATTAAACAGGGAGTCCACTTCTTC. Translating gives CASSYSTIKQGVHFF.

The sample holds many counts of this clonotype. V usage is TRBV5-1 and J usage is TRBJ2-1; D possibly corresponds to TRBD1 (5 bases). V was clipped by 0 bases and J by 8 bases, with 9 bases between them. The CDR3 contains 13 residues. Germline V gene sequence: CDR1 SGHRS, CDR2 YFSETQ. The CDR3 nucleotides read TGCGCCAGCAGCTTGGGTCAGGGCGATGAGCAGTTCTTC. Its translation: CASSLGQGDEQFF.

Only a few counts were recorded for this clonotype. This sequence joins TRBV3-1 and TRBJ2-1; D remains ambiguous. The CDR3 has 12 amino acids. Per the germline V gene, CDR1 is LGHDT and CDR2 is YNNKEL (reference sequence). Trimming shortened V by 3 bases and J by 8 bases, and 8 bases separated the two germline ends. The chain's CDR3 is CASSQALYEQFF. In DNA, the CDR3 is TGTGCCAGCAGCCAGGCTCTATATGAGCAGTTCTTC.

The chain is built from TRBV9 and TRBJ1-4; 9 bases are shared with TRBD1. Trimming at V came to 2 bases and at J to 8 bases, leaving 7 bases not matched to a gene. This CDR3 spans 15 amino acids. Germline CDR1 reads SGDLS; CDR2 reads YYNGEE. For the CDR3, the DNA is TGTGCCAGCAGCGTGACGGGACAGGGACGGGAAAAACTGTTTTTT. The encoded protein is CASSVTGQGREKLFF.

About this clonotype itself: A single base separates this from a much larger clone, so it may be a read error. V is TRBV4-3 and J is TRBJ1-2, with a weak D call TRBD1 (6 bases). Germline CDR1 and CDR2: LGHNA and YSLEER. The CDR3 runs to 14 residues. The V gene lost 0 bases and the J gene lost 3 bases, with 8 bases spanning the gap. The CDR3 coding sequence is TGCGCCAGCAGCCAAGATTGGGGGCACTATGGCTACACCTTC. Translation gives CASSQDWGHYGYTF.

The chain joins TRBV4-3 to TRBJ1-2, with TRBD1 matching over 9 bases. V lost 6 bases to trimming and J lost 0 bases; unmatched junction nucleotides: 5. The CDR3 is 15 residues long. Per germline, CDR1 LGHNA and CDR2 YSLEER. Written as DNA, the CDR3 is TGCGCCAGCAGACGGGACAGGGCTACTAACTATGGCTACACCTTC. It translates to CASRRDRATNYGYTF.

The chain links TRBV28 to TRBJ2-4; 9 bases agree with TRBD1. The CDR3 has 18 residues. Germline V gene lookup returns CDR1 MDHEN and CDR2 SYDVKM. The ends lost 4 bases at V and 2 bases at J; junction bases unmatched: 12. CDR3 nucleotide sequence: TGTGCCAGCAGTTCATTGTTCTGGGACAGGGAATCCAAAAACATTCAGTACTTC. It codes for CASSSLFWDRESKNIQYF.